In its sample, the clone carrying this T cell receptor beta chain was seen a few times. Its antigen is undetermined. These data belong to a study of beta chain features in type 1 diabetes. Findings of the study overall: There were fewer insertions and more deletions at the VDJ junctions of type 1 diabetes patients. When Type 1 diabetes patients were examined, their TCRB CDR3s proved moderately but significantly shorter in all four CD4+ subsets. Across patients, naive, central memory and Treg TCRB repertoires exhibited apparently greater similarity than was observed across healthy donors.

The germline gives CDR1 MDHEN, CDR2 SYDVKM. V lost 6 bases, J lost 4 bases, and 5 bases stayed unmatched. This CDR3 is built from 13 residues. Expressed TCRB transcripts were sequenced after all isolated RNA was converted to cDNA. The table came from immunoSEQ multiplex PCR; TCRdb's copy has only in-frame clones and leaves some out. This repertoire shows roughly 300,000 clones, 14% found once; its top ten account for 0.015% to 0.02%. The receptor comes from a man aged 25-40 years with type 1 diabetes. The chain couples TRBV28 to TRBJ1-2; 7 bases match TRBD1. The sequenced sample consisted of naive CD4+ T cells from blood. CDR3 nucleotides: TGTGCCAGCAGACGACAGGGCGGCTATGGCTACACCTTC. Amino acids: CASRRQGGYGYTF.